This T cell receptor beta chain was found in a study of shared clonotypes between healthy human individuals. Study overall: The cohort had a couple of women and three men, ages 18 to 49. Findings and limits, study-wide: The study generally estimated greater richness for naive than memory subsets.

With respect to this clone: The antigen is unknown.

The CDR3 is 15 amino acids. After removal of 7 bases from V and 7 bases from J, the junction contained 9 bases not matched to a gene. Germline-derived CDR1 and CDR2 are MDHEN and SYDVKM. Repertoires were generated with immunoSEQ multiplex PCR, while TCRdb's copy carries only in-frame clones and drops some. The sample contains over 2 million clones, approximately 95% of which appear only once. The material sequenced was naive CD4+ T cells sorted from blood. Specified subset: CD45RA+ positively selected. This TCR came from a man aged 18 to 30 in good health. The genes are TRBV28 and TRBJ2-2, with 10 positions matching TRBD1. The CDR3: CASIWGTGAGGELFF. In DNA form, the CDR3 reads TGTGCCAGCATCTGGGGGACAGGGGCAGGCGGGGAGCTGTTTTTT. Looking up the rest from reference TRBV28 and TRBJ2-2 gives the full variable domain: DVKVTQSSRYLVKRTGEKVFLECVQDMDHENMFWYRQDPGLGLRLIYFSYDVKMKEKGDIPEGYSVSREKKERFSLILESASTNQTSMYLCASIWGTGAGGELFFGEGSRLTVL.